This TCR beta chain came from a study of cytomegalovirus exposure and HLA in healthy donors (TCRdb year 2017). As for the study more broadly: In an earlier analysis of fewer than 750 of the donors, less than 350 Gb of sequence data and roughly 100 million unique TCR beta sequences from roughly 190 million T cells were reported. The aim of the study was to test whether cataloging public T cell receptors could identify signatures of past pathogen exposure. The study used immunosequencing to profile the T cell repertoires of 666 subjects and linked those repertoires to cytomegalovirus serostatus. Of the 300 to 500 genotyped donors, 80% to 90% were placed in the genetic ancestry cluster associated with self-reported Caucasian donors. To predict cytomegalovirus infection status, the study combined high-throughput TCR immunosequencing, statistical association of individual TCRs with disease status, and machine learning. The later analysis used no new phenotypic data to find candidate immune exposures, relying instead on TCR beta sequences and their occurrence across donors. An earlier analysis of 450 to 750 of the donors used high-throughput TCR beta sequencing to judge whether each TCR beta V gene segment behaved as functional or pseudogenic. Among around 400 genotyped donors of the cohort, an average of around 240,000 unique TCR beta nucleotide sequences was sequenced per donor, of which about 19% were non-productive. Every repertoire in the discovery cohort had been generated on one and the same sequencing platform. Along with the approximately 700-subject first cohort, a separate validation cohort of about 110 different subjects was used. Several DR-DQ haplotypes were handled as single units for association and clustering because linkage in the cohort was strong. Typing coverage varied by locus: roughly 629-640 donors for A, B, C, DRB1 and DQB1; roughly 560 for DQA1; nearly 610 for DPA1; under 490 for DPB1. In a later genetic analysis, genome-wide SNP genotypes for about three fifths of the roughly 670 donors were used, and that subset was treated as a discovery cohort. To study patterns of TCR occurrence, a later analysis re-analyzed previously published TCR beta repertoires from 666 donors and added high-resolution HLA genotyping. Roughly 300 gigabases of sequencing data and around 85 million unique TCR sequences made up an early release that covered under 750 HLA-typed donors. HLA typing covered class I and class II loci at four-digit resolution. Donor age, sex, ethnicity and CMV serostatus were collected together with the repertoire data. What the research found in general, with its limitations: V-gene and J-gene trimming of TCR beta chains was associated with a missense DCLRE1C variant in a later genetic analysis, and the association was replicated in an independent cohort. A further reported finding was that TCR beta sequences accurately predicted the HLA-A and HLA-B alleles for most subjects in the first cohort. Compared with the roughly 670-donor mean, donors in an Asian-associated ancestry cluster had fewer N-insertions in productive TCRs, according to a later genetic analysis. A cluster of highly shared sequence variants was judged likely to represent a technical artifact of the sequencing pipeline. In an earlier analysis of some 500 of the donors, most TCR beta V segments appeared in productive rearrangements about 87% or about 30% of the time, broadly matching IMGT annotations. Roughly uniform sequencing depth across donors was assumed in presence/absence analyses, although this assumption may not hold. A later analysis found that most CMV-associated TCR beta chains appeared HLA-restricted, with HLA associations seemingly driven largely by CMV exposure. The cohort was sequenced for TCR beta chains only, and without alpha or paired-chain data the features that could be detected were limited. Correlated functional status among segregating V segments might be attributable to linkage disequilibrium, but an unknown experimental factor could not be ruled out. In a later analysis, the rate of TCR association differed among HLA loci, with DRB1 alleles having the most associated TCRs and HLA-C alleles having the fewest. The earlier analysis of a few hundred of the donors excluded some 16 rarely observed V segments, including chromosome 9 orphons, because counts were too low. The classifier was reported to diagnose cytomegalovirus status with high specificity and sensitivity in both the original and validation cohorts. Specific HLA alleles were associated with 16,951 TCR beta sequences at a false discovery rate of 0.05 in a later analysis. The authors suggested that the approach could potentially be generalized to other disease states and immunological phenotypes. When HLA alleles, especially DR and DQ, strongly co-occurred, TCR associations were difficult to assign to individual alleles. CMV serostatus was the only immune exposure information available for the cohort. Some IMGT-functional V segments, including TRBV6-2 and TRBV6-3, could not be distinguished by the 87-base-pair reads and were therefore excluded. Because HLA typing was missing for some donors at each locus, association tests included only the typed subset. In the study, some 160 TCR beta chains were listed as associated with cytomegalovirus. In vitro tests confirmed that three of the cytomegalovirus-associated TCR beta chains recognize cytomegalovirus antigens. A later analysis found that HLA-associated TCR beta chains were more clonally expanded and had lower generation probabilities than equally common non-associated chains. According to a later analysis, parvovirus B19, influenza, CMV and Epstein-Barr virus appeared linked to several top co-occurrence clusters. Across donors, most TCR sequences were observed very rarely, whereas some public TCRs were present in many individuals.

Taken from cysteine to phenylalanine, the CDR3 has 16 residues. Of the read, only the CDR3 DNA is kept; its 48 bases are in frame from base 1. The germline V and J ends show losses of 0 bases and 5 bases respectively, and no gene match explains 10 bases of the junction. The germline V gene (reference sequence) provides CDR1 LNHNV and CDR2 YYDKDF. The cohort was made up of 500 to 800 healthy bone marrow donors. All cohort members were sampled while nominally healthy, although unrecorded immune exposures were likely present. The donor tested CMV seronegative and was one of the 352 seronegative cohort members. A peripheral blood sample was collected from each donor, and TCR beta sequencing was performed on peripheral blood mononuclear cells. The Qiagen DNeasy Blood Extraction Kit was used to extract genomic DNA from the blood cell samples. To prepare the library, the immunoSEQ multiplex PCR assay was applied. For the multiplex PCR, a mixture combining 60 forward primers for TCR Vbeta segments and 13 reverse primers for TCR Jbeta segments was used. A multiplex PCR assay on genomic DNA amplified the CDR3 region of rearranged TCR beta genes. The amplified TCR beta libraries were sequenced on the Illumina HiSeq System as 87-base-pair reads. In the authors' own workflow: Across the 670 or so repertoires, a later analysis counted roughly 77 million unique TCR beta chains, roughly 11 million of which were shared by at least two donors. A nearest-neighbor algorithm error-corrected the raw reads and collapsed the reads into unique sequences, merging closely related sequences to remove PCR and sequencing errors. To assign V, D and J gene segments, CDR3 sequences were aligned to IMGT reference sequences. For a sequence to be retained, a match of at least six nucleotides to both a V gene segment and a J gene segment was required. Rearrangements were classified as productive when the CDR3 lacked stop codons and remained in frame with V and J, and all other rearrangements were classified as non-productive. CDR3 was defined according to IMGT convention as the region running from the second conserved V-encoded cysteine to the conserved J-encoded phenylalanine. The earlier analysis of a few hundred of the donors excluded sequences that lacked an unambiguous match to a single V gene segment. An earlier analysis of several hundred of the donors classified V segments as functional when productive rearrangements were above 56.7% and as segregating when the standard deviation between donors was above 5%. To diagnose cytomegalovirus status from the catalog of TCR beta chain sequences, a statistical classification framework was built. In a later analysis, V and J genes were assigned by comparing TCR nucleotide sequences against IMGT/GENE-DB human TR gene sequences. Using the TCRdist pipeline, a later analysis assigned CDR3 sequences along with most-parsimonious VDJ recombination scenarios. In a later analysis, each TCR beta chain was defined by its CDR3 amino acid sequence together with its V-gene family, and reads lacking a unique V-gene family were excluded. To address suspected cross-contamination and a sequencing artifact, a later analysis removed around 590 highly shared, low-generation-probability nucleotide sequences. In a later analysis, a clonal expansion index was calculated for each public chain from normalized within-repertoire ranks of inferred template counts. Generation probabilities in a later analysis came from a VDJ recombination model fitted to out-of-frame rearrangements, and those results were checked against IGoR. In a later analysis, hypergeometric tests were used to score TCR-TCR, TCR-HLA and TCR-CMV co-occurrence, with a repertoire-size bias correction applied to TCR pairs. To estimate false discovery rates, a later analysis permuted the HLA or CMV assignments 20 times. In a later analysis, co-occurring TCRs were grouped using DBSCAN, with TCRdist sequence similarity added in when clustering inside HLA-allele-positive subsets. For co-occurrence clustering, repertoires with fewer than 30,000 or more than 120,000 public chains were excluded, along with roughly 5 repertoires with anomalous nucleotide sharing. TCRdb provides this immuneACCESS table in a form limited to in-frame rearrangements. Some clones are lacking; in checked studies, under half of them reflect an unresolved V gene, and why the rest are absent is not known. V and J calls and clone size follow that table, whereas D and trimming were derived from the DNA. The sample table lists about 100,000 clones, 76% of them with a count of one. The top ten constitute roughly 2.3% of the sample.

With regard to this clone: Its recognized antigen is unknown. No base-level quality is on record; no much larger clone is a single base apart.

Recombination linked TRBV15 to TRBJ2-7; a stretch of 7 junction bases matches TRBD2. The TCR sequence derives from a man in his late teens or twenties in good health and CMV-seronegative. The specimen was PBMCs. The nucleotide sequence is TGTGCCACCAGCAGAGATTTTGGGGGGGTAGGGAACGAGCAGTACTTC. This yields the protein CATSRDFGGVGNEQYF. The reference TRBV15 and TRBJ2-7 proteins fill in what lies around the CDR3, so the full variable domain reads DAMVIQNPRYQVTQFGKPVTLSCSQTLNHNVMYWYQQKSSQAPKLLFHYYDKDFNNEADTPDNFQSRRPNTSFCFLDIRSPGLGDTAMYLCATSRDFGGVGNEQYFGPGTRLTVT.